This T cell receptor (beta chain) was captured by sequencing in a study of response to subunit inactivated influenza vaccine. Each CDR3 protein is one row after TCRdb ran MiXCR on the RT-PCR reads. The table has hundreds of thousands of distinct CDR3 sequences, approximately 13% seen once. The CDR3 contains 17 residues. CDR1 is LGHNA and CDR2 is YSLEER in the germline V gene. The V segment lost 4 bases and the J segment 5 bases; nucleotides outside the gene matches: 12. Broader study findings: It was the authors' suggestion that each seasonal influenza vaccination recruits few new T cells.

This clonotype was seen at least ten times. Its specificity is unknown. This TCR derives from a man aged 45-65 years who received an inactivated influenza vaccine. The material was PBMCs from blood, obtained 14 to 15 days before vaccination. The chain uses TRBV4-3 and TRBJ2-2, with TRBD1 matching over 8 bases. The CDR3 sequence is CASSRSHRDRYTGELFF. CDR3 in DNA: TGCGCCAGCAGCCGTAGTCACCGGGACAGGTATACCGGGGAGCTGTTTTTT.